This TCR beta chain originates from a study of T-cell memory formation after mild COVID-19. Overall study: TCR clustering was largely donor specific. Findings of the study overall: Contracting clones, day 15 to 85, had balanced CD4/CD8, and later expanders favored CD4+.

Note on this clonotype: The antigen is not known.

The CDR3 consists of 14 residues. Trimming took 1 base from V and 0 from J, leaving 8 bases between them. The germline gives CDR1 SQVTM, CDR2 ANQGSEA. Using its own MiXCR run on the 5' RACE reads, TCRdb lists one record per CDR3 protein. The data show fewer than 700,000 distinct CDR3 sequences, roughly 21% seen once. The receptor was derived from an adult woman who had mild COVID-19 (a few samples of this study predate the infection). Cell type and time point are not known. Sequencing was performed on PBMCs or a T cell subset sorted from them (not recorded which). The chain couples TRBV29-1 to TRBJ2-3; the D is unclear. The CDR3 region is CSVEGISSTDTQYF. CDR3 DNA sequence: TGCAGCGTTGAAGGGATCTCTAGCACAGATACGCAGTATTTT.